This TCR beta chain was captured in a study of OX40 agonist ivuxolimab in advanced cancers. The overall study: Administration of intravenous ivuxolimab to patients occurred every 2 weeks at 0.01 to 10 mg/kg. Prior anti-PD-1, anti-PD-L1 or anti-CTLA-4 therapy did not bar entry, and less than 50% had some. Whole-study results and caveats: Antigen specificity of clonally expanded peripheral T cells was not established. Clonal expansion by week 6 occurred in CD4+ and CD8+ blood T cells (at 0.1 to 3.0 mg/kg).

CDR1 is KGHSH, CDR2 LQKENI, per germline. This CDR3 contains 14 residues. This clone was detected once. Its antigen remains unidentified. TCRdb's copy holds only in-frame clones and misses some; the assay was immunoSEQ multiplex PCR. The table records about 50,000 clones, approximately 92% of them present only once. The sequences come from CD4+ or CD8+ T cells sorted from blood, collected in a trial of the OX40 agonist ivuxolimab. The origin of this receptor is an adult with an advanced solid tumor such as melanoma, head and neck, liver or kidney cancer. The chain is built from TRBV18 and TRBJ2-5; D remains ambiguous. With the DNA end fitting TRBJ2-7 better, the J assignment may be wrong. The CDR3 DNA sequence: TGTGCCAGCTCACCACTAGAATGGGGTTACGAGCAGTACTTC. It encodes CASSPLEWGYEQYF.